This T cell receptor (beta chain) stems from a study of cytomegalovirus exposure and HLA in healthy donors. TCRdb keeps only in-frame clones here, not all; method: immunoSEQ multiplex PCR. The table records some 110,000 clones, about 85% of them present only once. Sequenced material: PBMCs. This clonotype originated in a man aged 18-30 years in good health and CMV-seropositive.

The CDR3 spells CASSPGDRGTGELFF. CDR3 nucleotide sequence: TGCGCCAGCAGCCCGGGGGACAGGGGGACCGGGGAGCTGTTTTTT. J is TRBJ2-2 and V is TRBV5-1, with TRBD1 matching over 11 bases. There are 15 residues in the CDR3. The germline V gene has CDR1 SGHRS and CDR2 YFSETQ. The V segment lost 4 bases and the J segment 5 bases; nucleotides outside the gene matches: 4.